This is a list of T cell receptor beta chains from one sample in a study of CD8+ T cells in alopecia areata. Method: immunoSEQ multiplex PCR; TCRdb's copy keeps in-frame clones and lacks some. This table holds 200,000 to 250,000 clones, around two fifths found once. The sample was CD4+ T cells sorted from blood, taken around week 36, from a patient treated with tofacitinib. Receptors were obtained from a human donor with alopecia areata. Each CDR3 is given with its conserved first and last residue. D genes are given only for firm matches. Expanded clones are given a class, and other clones once, few, many or no size at all.

>TRBJ1-3|NA|few|TRBV15
TGTGCCACCAGCAGAGGGCCAGGCTCTGGAAACACCATATATTTT
CATSRGPGSGNTIYF
>TRBJ2-3|NA|NA|TRBV6-1
TGTGCCAGCAGGGGGAGCACAGATACGCAGTATTTT
CASRGSTDTQYF
>TRBJ2-1|TRBD2|NA|TRBV7-2
TGTGCCAGCAGCTTAGTGGCTAGCGGTCGGGGCTCCTACAATGAGCAGTTCTTC
CASSLVASGRGSYNEQFF
>TRBJ2-7|NA|NA|TRBV18
TGTGCCAGCTCACGGGACCAGGCGGGATACGAGCAGTACTTC
CASSRDQAGYEQYF
>TRBJ2-1|TRBD2|few|TRBV5-1
TGCGCCAGCGGACGCGGACTAGCTGCTGGGAATGAGCAGTTCTTC
CASGRGLAAGNEQFF
>TRBJ1-1|NA|few|TRBV29-1
TGCAGCGTTGACAAAGGGCGACAGGCTTTCTTT
CSVDKGRQAFF
>TRBJ2-7|TRBD1|NA|TRBV10-3
TGTGCCATCAATCCGGGACAGGGTTCCAACGAGCAGTACTTC
CAINPGQGSNEQYF
>TRBJ2-3|TRBD2|NA|TRBV7-2
TGTGCCAGCAACTTAGGTACTAGCGGGAGACGCACAGATACGCAGTATTTT
CASNLGTSGRRTDTQYF
>TRBJ2-2|TRBD2|few|TRBV7-6
TGTGCCAGCAGCAGACTAGCGGGGAACACCGGGGAGCTGTTTTTT
CASSRLAGNTGELFF
>TRBJ2-3|TRBD1|NA|TRBV30
TGTGCCTGGACAGGGGGCGCATATACGCAGTATTTT
CAWTGGAYTQYF
>TRBJ1-2|NA|NA|TRBV30
TGTGCCTGGAGTGTACAGGGAGGGAACTATGGCTACACCTTC
CAWSVQGGNYGYTF
>TRBJ1-1|NA|NA|TRBV20-1
TGCAGTGCTAGACAGGGTAGTGAAGCTTTCTTT
CSARQGSEAFF
>TRBJ1-1|TRBD1|few|TRBV10-3
TGTGCCATCAAACAGGGGTTACAAACTGAAGCTTTCTTT
CAIKQGLQTEAFF
>TRBJ1-4|NA|few|TRBV18
TGTGCCAGCTCACCGGTCAGGGCAACTGAAAAACTGTTTTTT
CASSPVRATEKLFF
>TRBJ2-1|NA|NA|TRBV6-5
TGTGCCAGCAGTTACGGCGGGGGCGGTGAGCAGTTCTTC
CASSYGGGGEQFF
>TRBJ2-2|NA|NA|TRBV9
TGTGCCAGCAGTGACGCTCGGGACGACTTCACCGGGGAGCTGTTTTTT
CASSDARDDFTGELFF
>TRBJ2-2|TRBD2|NA|TRBV2
TGTGCCAGCAGTGCCCTCGGGGCGGGAGTGTTGGCCGGGGAGCTGTTTTTT
CASSALGAGVLAGELFF